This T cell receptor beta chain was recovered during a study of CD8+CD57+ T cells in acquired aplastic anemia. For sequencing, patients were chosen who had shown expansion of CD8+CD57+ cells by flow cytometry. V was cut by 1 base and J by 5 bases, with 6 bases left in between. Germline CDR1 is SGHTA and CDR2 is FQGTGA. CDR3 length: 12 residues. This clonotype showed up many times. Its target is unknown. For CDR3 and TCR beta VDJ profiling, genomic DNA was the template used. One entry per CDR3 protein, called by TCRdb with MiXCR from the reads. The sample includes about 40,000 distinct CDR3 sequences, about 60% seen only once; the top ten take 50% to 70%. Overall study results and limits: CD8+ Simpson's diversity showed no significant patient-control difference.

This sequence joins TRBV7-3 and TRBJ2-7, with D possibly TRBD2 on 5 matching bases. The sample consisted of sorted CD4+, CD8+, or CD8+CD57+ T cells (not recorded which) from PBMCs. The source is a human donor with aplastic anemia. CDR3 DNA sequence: TGTGCCAGCAGCTTAAACGGGGACGAGCAGTACTTC. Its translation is CASSLNGDEQYF.